The TCR beta chain under discussion was sequenced for a study of blood T cell repertoires in COVID-19. Study in general: Samples came from the United States, Italy and Spain, spanning acute and convalescent COVID-19. PBMCs, B-cell-depleted T cells, or T cells provided the cDNA or gDNA that made up the material.

The CDR3 is made up of 16 amino acids. As processed by the authors: Estimation of nucleated cell counts relied on the amplification of reference gene primers. Method: immunoSEQ multiplex PCR; TCRdb's copy keeps in-frame clones and lacks some. V and J calls and clone size are as listed in that table; D and trimming were resolved from the DNA. The data hold 190,000 or so clones, with approximately 82% observed a single time. The sequencing input was peripheral blood. V and J are TRBV21-1 and TRBJ1-1. TRBV21-1 is assigned pseudogene status. This clonotype originated in a human donor with acute or convalescent COVID-19. The donor label of this sample is uncertain. As DNA, the CDR3 is TGTGCCAGCAGCAAGCGGACCGGGGGGGCGAACACTGAAGCTTTCTTT. Encoded protein: CASSKRTGGANTEAFF.